This T cell receptor beta chain originates from a study of early T cells in non-severe SARS-CoV-2 infection. Study results and limitations: Matching against VDJdb likely underestimated virus-specific expansions, favoring anti-spike CD8.

Researchers attached unique molecular identifiers to individual cDNA molecules. TCRdb fed the 5' RACE reads into MiXCR, producing one record per CDR3 protein. The sample holds about 64,000 distinct CDR3 sequences, over 9.5% seen once. In the case of this clonotype: Its target is not known.

Germline V gives CDR1 SGHVS, CDR2 FNYEAQ. This CDR3 has 15 residues. With 4 bases clipped from V and 7 bases from J, the junction kept 7 bases outside the gene matches. This material consisted of whole blood, taken at baseline. This chain joins TRBV7-6 and TRBJ2-1; 10 bases fit TRBD2. This receptor was identified in an adult who was a healthcare worker with PCR-confirmed SARS-CoV-2 infection or an uninfected control (not recorded which). The CDR3 coding sequence is TGTGCCAGCAGCTCCCTAGCGGGAGTTAGTAATGAGCAGTTCTTC. Translated, it gives CASSSLAGVSNEQFF.